Below, 14 T cell receptor beta chains from the same sample are listed, as sequenced in a study of tumor and adjacent non-tumor tissue in lung cancer. RNA was extracted from bulk tissue without any cell sorting. A modified ARM-PCR protocol with three rounds of nested PCR amplified TCRbeta. TCRdb processed the multiplex PCR reads anew with MiXCR; each CDR3 protein has one entry. Among approximately 130,000 distinct CDR3 sequences listed, 66% were seen once. Sequencing was performed on lung tumor tissue. These receptors were collected from a man aged 30 to 39 with non-small cell lung cancer.

Concerning this clonotype: The junction differs from germline at one of its ends, possibly a read error. The rearrangement joins TRBV6-2 or TRBV6-3 to TRBJ1-6; 10 bases are shared with TRBD1. From germline, CDR1 is MNHEY and CDR2 SVGEGT. This CDR3 comprises 14 residues. CDR3 sequence (DNA): TGCGCCAGCAGGGGACAGGGGAAAGGCTCACCCTTCCACTTT. Protein sequence: CASRGQGKGSPFHF.

Points on this clonotype: A much larger clone lies a single base off, so this may be a read error. The CDR3: CSASNPGTDMQYF. CDR3 DNA: TGCAGTGCTAGTAACCCTGGCACAGATATGCAGTATTTT. The chain employs TRBV20-1 and TRBJ2-3; D gene uncertain. The CDR3 runs to 13 residues. Germline V gene lookup returns CDR1 DFQATT and CDR2 SNEGSKA (reference sequence).

About this clonotype: The conserved final phenylalanine or tryptophan is absent from the CDR3, which likely points to a read error. The limits of the CDR3 on the DNA are not certain, so only TCRdb's listed CDR3 is given. The CDR3 loop is CASMLRGGRRNSPLRY. The V call is TRBV6-2 or TRBV6-3, the J call TRBJ1-6. The CDR3 adds up to 16 amino acids, both ends counted. CDR1 is MNHEY, CDR2 SVGEGT, per germline.

A word on this clonotype: This may arise from a read error, as a much more abundant clone is one base away. The genes are TRBV12-3 or TRBV12-4 and TRBJ1-3; the D is unclear. The CDR3 sequence is 14 residues long. In DNA form, the CDR3 reads TGTGTCAGCAGCCGAGGTTCAGGTGGAAACACCATATATTTT. This codes for CVSSRGSGGNTIYF.

Concerning this clonotype: Given a much more abundant clone one base away, this may be a read error. The chain has TRBV30 and TRBJ1-2; D remains unclear. V shed 4 bases and J shed 9 bases, with 15 bases lying between them. The CDR3 consists of 12 residues. Germline lookup yields CDR1 GTSNPN and CDR2 SVGIG (reference sequence). The CDR3 coding sequence is TGTGCCTGGACTACCAACCATGATCGCTACACCTTC. Its protein product is CAWTTNHDRYTF.

In its sample, this clonotype was seen once. A read error is possible here, since a much larger clone lies one base away. J is TRBJ2-7 and V is TRBV20-1, with TRBD2 matching over 9 bases. CDR1 and CDR2 (germline): DFQATT, SNEGSKA (reference sequence). CDR3 length: 14 amino acids. V was pared by 7 bases and J by 5 bases, with 12 bases of the junction left unmatched. DNA of the CDR3: TGCAGTGTGAGAGGGGCGGGAGGGCCCCACGAGCAGTACTTC. Translation gives CSVRGAGGPHEQYF.

For this clonotype: This clone may be a read error of a much larger clone one base away. The rearrangement joins TRBV6-5 to TRBJ2-1; D is perhaps TRBD1 (6 bases). The length of the CDR3 is 15 residues. The V and J ends lost 4 bases and 8 bases respectively, with 18 bases between them. Germline loops: CDR1 MNHEY, CDR2 SVGAGI. The CDR3 nucleotides read TGTGCCAGCAGTTCACAAACGGGACATTGGTATGAGCAGTTCTTC. Its protein is CASSSQTGHWYEQFF.

This clonotype is medium-sized. CDR3 in amino acids: CATSDFSDTQYF. The CDR3 DNA is TGTGCCACCAGTGATTTCTCAGATACGCAGTATTTT. The chain uses TRBV24-1 and TRBJ2-3; no definite D call. V lost 1 base, J lost 4 bases, and 2 bases lay in between. The CDR3 loop spans 12 amino acids. Germline-derived CDR1 and CDR2 are KGHDR and SFDVKD.

V and J are TRBV30 and TRBJ2-7, with 9 bases lining up with TRBD2. The CDR3 runs to 14 residues. The germline V gene encodes CDR1 GTSNPN and CDR2 SVGIG (reference sequence). J gave up 7 bases and V 0 bases, and 7 bases lay outside the gene matches. In nucleotides, the CDR3 is TGTGCCTGGAGTGTGGGCGGGAGGGCTTCGGAGCAGTACTTC. As protein: CAWSVGGRASEQYF. The variable domain in full, completed from reference TRBV30 and TRBJ2-7, reads SQTIHQWPATLVQPVGSPLSLECTVEGTSNPNLYWYRQAAGRGLQLLFYSVGIGQISSEVPQNLSASRPQDRQFILSSKKLLLSDSGFYLCAWSVGGRASEQYFGPGTRLTVT.

Concerning this clonotype: A read error may be the cause here, since a much bigger clone is one base away. The chain uses TRBV10-2 and TRBJ2-7, with 9 bases aligning to TRBD2. The junction had 5 bases not matched to a gene; V was cut back by 3 bases and J by 2 bases. This CDR3 spans 15 amino acids. Germline V gene data show CDR1 as WSHSY and CDR2 as SAAADI. CDR3 sequence (DNA): TGCGCCAGCAGTGATATCCTAGCGGGGACCTACGAGCAGTACTTC. It specifies CASSDILAGTYEQYF.

A word on this clonotype: A much larger clone lies a single base off, so this may be a read error. The CDR3 loop is CSAYLNIEAFF. In DNA form, the CDR3 reads TGCAGCGCCTACTTGAACATTGAAGCTTTCTTT. The chain links TRBV29-1 to TRBJ1-1; D is ambiguous. There are 11 residues in the CDR3. The germline V gene encodes CDR1 SQVTM and CDR2 ANQGSEA.

The chain combines TRBV20-1 with TRBJ2-1, with a tentative D call TRBD2 (6 bases). Looked up from germline, CDR1 is DFQATT and CDR2 is SNEGSKA (reference sequence). The CDR3 consists of 15 residues. V was pared by 6 bases and J by 8 bases, with 23 bases between. CDR3 residues: CSALTGPSALHEQFF. The DNA for the CDR3 is TGCAGTGCCCTAACCGGGCCTAGCGCTCTCCATGAGCAGTTCTTC.

In regard to this clonotype: With a much larger clone just one base away, this may be a read error. The chain recombines TRBV12-3 or TRBV12-4 with TRBJ1-2, with 9 positions matching TRBD1. The CDR3 totals 15 residues. Here the CDR3 reads CASSLSRDRAYGYAF. The CDR3 DNA reads TGTGCCAGCAGTTTGTCAAGGGACAGGGCTTATGGCTACGCCTTC.

This clonotype has just one count. The CDR3 nucleotides are TGTGCCAGCAGTACGGTGGAGAATGAGCAGTTCTTC. It specifies CASSTVENEQFF. V is TRBV6-6 and J is TRBJ2-1; D is unresolved. V lost 5 bases and J 7 bases, leaving 9 bases between the germline ends. Germline V gene lookup returns CDR1 MNHNY and CDR2 SVGAGI (reference sequence). This CDR3 has 12 amino acids.